Listed below are T cell receptor beta chains from one sample, sequenced in a study of blood T cell repertoires in COVID-19. Some clones are missing from TCRdb's copy, which holds only in-frame ones; the method was immunoSEQ multiplex PCR. The sample holds a few hundred thousand clones, 80% to 90% seen once. The material sequenced was peripheral blood. The source of these receptors is a woman over 75 with acute or convalescent COVID-19. Both conserved end residues are part of each CDR3. The D gene is left open where the match is weak. The size entry is marked missing in some rows and otherwise reads once, few, many or a size class.

v_gene	abundance	j_gene	d_gene	CDR3aa	CDR3nt
TRBV19	-	TRBJ2-3	TRBD1	CASSITTGVNTDTQYF	TGTGCCAGTAGTATCACAACAGGGGTAAATACAGATACGCAGTATTTT
TRBV7-9	-	TRBJ2-7	-	CASSVAGTYEQYF	TGTGCCAGCAGCGTGGCCGGGACCTACGAGCAGTACTTC
TRBV24-1	-	TRBJ1-2	TRBD1	CATSAGTATHGYTF	TGTGCCACCAGTGCGGGGACAGCCACCCATGGCTACACCTTC
TRBV6-5	-	TRBJ1-2	-	CASSVLANYGYTF	TGTGCCAGCAGCGTACTTGCTAACTATGGCTACACCTTC
TRBV24-1	-	TRBJ1-1	TRBD1	CATSYPGQTNTEAFF	TGTGCCACCTCATACCCGGGACAGACGAACACTGAAGCTTTCTTT
TRBV5-1	-	TRBJ2-7	TRBD1	CASSLGGLTGVYEQYF	TGCGCCAGCAGCTTGGGAGGCCTAACAGGGGTTTACGAGCAGTACTTC
TRBV2	-	TRBJ1-1	-	CASSDKSPNTEAFF	TGTGCCAGCAGTGACAAGAGCCCGAACACTGAAGCTTTCTTT
TRBV15	-	TRBJ2-7	-	CATSRVSSYPYEQYF	TGTGCCACCAGCAGAGTATCTAGCTACCCCTACGAGCAGTACTTC
TRBV11-2	-	TRBJ2-1	-	CASSLGRGSHEQFF	TGTGCCAGCAGCTTAGGCCGGGGGAGCCATGAGCAGTTCTTC
TRBV5-1	-	TRBJ1-2	TRBD1	CASSLGPGQGGTYGYTF	TGCGCCAGCAGCTTGGGTCCCGGACAGGGGGGGACCTATGGCTACACCTTC
TRBV19	few	TRBJ2-3	TRBD2	CASSKALLAGGTDTQYF	TGTGCCAGTAGTAAGGCCCTACTAGCGGGGGGCACAGATACGCAGTATTTT
TRBV3-1/TRBV3-2	-	TRBJ1-3	-	CASSQGPGGNTIYF	TGTGCCAGCAGCCAAGGGCCGGGGGGGAACACCATATATTTT
TRBV29-1	-	TRBJ1-1	TRBD1	CSVDSTGGKGTEAFF	TGCAGCGTTGACTCGACAGGGGGCAAGGGAACTGAAGCTTTCTTT
TRBV19	-	TRBJ1-2	TRBD1	CASSIRQGGNYGYTF	TGTGCCAGTAGTATAAGACAGGGGGGGAACTATGGCTACACCTTC
TRBV9	once	TRBJ2-7	-	CASSVGVGSYEQYF	TGTGCCAGCAGCGTAGGAGTCGGTTCCTACGAGCAGTACTTC
TRBV6-1	few	TRBJ1-5	TRBD1	CASSESIPGQTQFYSNQPQHF	TGTGCCAGCAGTGAATCTATTCCGGGACAGACCCAATTTTATAGCAATCAGCCCCAGCATTTT
TRBV15	once	TRBJ2-7	-	CATSRDRGYEQYF	TGTGCCACCAGCAGAGATCGCGGGTACGAGCAGTACTTC
TRBV28	-	TRBJ1-1	TRBD1	CASSPPQGARTEAFF	TGTGCCAGCAGTCCCCCCCAGGGGGCGCGGACTGAAGCTTTCTTT
TRBV9	-	TRBJ2-3	TRBD2	CASSPSPSGRFTDTQYF	TGTGCCAGCAGCCCCAGCCCTAGCGGGAGGTTCACCGATACGCAGTATTTT
TRBV28	-	TRBJ2-1	TRBD2	CASSLGAGAYNEQFF	TGTGCCAGCAGTTTGGGAGCGGGGGCTTACAATGAGCAGTTCTTC
TRBV11-2	-	TRBJ2-3	TRBD1	CASSQGTEADTQYF	TGTGCCAGCAGCCAGGGGACAGAAGCGGATACGCAGTATTTT
TRBV7-9	-	TRBJ1-5	TRBD1	CASSLGVGDREQPQHF	TGTGCCAGCAGCCTAGGGGTTGGGGACAGGGAGCAGCCCCAGCATTTT
TRBV6-5	-	TRBJ2-2	TRBD1	CASTRQGANTGELFF	TGTGCCAGCACTCGACAGGGGGCGAACACCGGGGAGCTGTTTTTT
TRBV2	-	TRBJ2-5	TRBD2	CASSDGRGSQEPQYF	TGTGCCAGCAGTGATGGGCGGGGGAGCCAAGAGCCCCAGTACTTC
TRBV19	once	TRBJ1-2	-	CASSPGQGIYGYTF	TGTGCCAGCTCGCCGGGGCAGGGGATCTATGGCTACACCTTC
TRBV6-5	once	TRBJ2-7	TRBD2	CASSLSGLAFGEQYF	TGTGCCAGCAGTCTATCAGGACTAGCCTTCGGCGAGCAGTACTTC
TRBV7-8	-	TRBJ2-7	TRBD1	CASSFRDRRTYEQYF	TGTGCCAGCAGCTTCCGGGACAGGAGGACCTACGAGCAGTACTTC
TRBV7-2	-	TRBJ1-1	-	CASSLINTEAFF	TGTGCCAGCAGCTTAATAAACACTGAAGCTTTCTTT
TRBV19	few	TRBJ2-2	-	CASSIRGSGELFF	TGTGCCAGTAGTATAAGGGGTTCCGGGGAGCTGTTTTTT
TRBV19	-	TRBJ1-2	TRBD1	CASSVPGQGIANYGYTF	TGTGCCAGTAGTGTCCCGGGACAGGGGATAGCTAACTATGGCTACACCTTC
TRBV9	-	TRBJ1-4	TRBD1	CASSVGGTVNEKLFF	TGTGCCAGCAGCGTAGGGGGGACAGTAAATGAAAAACTGTTTTTT
TRBV4-1	-	TRBJ1-2	-	CASSLQDNYGYTF	TGCGCCAGCAGCCTACAGGACAACTATGGCTACACCTTC
TRBV11-3	-	TRBJ2-4	-	CASSSPSGGGLAKNIQYF	TGTGCCAGCAGCTCACCCTCCGGGGGAGGCTTAGCCAAAAACATTCAGTACTTC
TRBV6-1	-	TRBJ1-1	TRBD1	CASSEPGGRTEAFF	TGTGCCAGCAGTGAGCCAGGGGGCCGGACTGAAGCTTTCTTT
TRBV20-1	few	TRBJ1-1	-	CSANDGLREAFF	TGCAGTGCTAATGATGGCCTCCGGGAGGCTTTCTTT
TRBV7-2	few	TRBJ1-2	-	CASSPSPTNYGYTF	TGTGCCAGCAGCCCTAGTCCTACTAACTATGGCTACACCTTC
TRBV2	-	TRBJ2-2	TRBD2	CASSRLALSNTGELFF	TGTGCCAGCAGCCGACTAGCCCTCTCGAACACCGGGGAGCTGTTTTTT
TRBV4-3	once	TRBJ2-7	-	CASSQEPGVNYEQYF	TGCGCCAGCAGCCAAGAGCCGGGGGTAAACTACGAGCAGTACTTC
TRBV29-1	few	TRBJ1-1	-	CSVEPRRGDTEAFF	TGCAGCGTTGAACCCCGCAGGGGTGACACTGAAGCTTTCTTT
TRBV18	-	TRBJ1-1	-	CASSPERAGKGEAFF	TGTGCCAGCTCACCAGAGAGAGCAGGGAAGGGTGAAGCTTTCTTT
TRBV5-8	-	TRBJ1-5	TRBD1	CASSKDRDNYSNQPQHF	TGTGCCAGCAGCAAGGACAGGGATAATTATAGCAATCAGCCCCAGCATTTT
TRBV3-1/TRBV3-2	-	TRBJ1-6	-	CASSLGASGSPLHF	TGTGCCAGCAGCCTGGGAGCTAGTGGATCACCCCTCCACTTT
TRBV4-1	-	TRBJ2-6	-	CASSQIDLGLSGANVLTF	TGCGCCAGCAGCCAAATAGACCTGGGACTCTCTGGGGCCAACGTCCTGACTTTC
TRBV23-1	-	TRBJ2-3	-	CASSLTEATDTQYF	TGCGCCAGCAGTTTGACAGAAGCCACAGATACGCAGTATTTT
TRBV29-1	-	TRBJ1-1	-	CSVDSGQRAFF	TGCAGCGTTGATTCTGGCCAGAGGGCTTTCTTT
TRBV15	-	TRBJ1-4	TRBD1	CATSSRDRGYEKLFF	TGTGCCACCAGCTCGCGGGACAGGGGCTACGAAAAACTGTTTTTT
TRBV14	-	TRBJ1-2	-	CASSQETGYAGYTF	TGTGCCAGCAGCCAAGAAACGGGGTACGCTGGCTACACCTTC
TRBV5-1	-	TRBJ2-2	TRBD2	CASSLERGAGTGELFF	TGCGCCAGCAGCTTGGAGCGGGGGGCCGGCACCGGGGAGCTGTTTTTT
TRBV3-1/TRBV3-2	-	TRBJ2-1	-	CASSQEGAGFPNEQFF	TGTGCCAGCAGCCAAGAAGGGGCAGGGTTTCCCAATGAGCAGTTCTTC
TRBV6-5	-	TRBJ2-2	TRBD1	CASSYSRTGGTGELFF	TGTGCCAGCAGTTACTCACGGACAGGGGGCACCGGGGAGCTGTTTTTT
TRBV5-8	-	TRBJ2-3	TRBD2	CASSSGTSGGTDTQYF	TGTGCCAGCAGCTCCGGGACTAGCGGGGGCACAGATACGCAGTATTTT
TRBV19	-	TRBJ1-1	TRBD1	CASRGSGTVTTEAFF	TGTGCCAGTAGGGGTTCCGGGACAGTGACCACTGAAGCTTTCTTT
TRBV3-1/TRBV3-2	-	TRBJ1-5	TRBD1	CASSQGQSGTGRYQPQHF	TGTGCCAGCAGCCAAGGCCAGTCCGGGACAGGAAGATATCAGCCCCAGCATTTT
TRBV3-1/TRBV3-2	-	TRBJ2-3	-	CASSQGSPGIVDTDTQYF	TGTGCCAGCAGCCAAGGATCACCCGGTATCGTAGACACAGATACGCAGTATTTT
TRBV27	-	TRBJ2-1	TRBD2	CASSPRLAVGKNREQFF	TGTGCCAGCAGTCCTAGACTAGCGGTGGGGAAAAATCGTGAGCAGTTCTTC